The source of this T cell receptor (beta chain) is a study of CD8 T cells in Susac syndrome. Germline V CDR1 and CDR2: SGDLS, YYNGEE. This CDR3 spans 14 amino acids. V shed 0 bases, J shed 3 bases, and the junction held 2 bases outside the gene matches. With random hexamers, reverse transcription was performed on roughly 0.5 to 1 ug of RNA. immunoSEQ multiplex PCR amplified TCR beta CDR3 across 54 Vbeta, 13 Jbeta. TCRdb reanalysed the immunoSEQ multiplex PCR reads using MiXCR and keeps one entry per CDR3 protein. Counted here are 250,000 to 300,000 distinct CDR3 sequences, roughly 90% occurring once; the ten biggest clones make up 0.18%. Sequencing of TCR beta covered CD8+ and CD4+ T cells obtained from blood. FACS enriched CD8+ TEMRA cells, while bulk CD8+ and CD4+ were negatively isolated.

This clonotype originated in a human donor with multiple sclerosis. The chain combines TRBV9 with TRBJ2-7; TRBD1 aligns across 8 bases. The sample comprised CD8+ T cells from PBMCs. The CDR3: CASSVATGGYEQYF. CDR3 nucleotides: TGTGCCAGCAGCGTAGCTACAGGGGGCTACGAGCAGTACTTC.